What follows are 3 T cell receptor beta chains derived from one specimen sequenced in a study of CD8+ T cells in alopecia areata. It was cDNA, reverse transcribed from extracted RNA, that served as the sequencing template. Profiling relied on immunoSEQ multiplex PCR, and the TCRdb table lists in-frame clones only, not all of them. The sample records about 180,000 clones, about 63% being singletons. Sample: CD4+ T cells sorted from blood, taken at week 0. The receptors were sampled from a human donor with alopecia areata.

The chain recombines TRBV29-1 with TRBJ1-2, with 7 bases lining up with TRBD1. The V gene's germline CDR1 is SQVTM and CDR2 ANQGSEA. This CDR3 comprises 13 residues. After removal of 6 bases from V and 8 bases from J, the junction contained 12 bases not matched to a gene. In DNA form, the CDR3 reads TGCAGCGTGTACCCAGGGGGGGTAGGAGGCTACACCTTC. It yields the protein CSVYPGGVGGYTF.

CDR3 in amino acids: CSSADIAYGYTF. CDR3 coding DNA: TGCAGCTCCGCGGATATCGCGTATGGCTACACCTTC. V usage is TRBV29-1 and J usage is TRBJ1-2; D uncertain. Trimming stripped 8 bases from V and 5 bases from J, with 15 bases between. The CDR3 sequence is 12 residues long. Germline assignment: CDR1 SQVTM and CDR2 ANQGSEA.

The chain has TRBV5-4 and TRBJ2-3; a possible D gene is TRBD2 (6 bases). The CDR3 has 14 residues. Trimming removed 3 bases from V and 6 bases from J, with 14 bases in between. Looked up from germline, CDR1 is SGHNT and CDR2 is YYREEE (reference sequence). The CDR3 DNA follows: TGTGCCAGCAGCTGGGGGGACCCTGTGGATACGCAGTATTTT. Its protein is CASSWGDPVDTQYF.